This T cell receptor (beta chain) was documented in a study of cytomegalovirus exposure and HLA in healthy donors. With 60 Vbeta and 13 Jbeta primers, the PCR was carried out. Some clones are missing from TCRdb's copy, which holds only in-frame ones; the method was immunoSEQ multiplex PCR. Of approximately 79,000 clones listed, around 81% were seen once; the top ten hold roughly 1.5%. Sequenced: PBMCs. The clonotype comes from a man aged 35-49 years in good health and CMV-seronegative.

The CDR3 sequence: CASSESTSGGTDTQYF. As DNA, the CDR3 is TGTGCCAGCAGTGAAAGTACTAGCGGGGGCACAGATACGCAGTATTTT. The V call is TRBV6-1, the J call TRBJ2-3; 10 bases fit TRBD2. CDR1 and CDR2 (germline): MNHNS, SASEGT. Losses at the gene ends were 2 bases for V and 1 base for J; bases not matched to a gene: 3. This CDR3 region has 16 residues.